This T cell receptor beta chain was sequenced during a study of T cells in Graves' hyperthyroidism and ophthalmopathy. This clonotype was recorded many times. What it binds is unknown. Study findings and constraints: Before onset, ophthalmopathy was predicted by the model a median about 6.2 months earlier.

V lost 2 bases and J 3 bases, leaving 4 bases between the germline ends. CDR3 length: 12 amino acids. Germline V gene sequence: CDR1 LGHDT, CDR2 YNNKEL (reference sequence). Researchers amplified the TCR beta CDR3 regions from RNA transcripts. The HTBI set primed first-round TCR CDR3 RT-PCR. TCRdb redid the calling of the multiplex PCR reads with MiXCR, one entry per CDR3 protein. The sample carries about 180,000 distinct CDR3 sequences, over 15% recorded once. This TCR came from a woman between 45 and 65 years old with Graves' hyperthyroidism. The chain carries TRBV3-1 and TRBJ1-2, with D uncertain. The sample was blood. The CDR3 region is CASSQTYYGYTF. CDR3 DNA sequence: TGTGCCAGCAGCCAAACCTACTATGGCTACACCTTC.